One sample yielded the 19 T cell receptor beta chains listed below, sequenced in a study of radiotherapy plus CTLA-4 blockade in lung cancer listed by TCRdb under 2018. To prepare the library, the immunoSEQ multiplex PCR assay was applied. TCRdb obtained this table from immuneACCESS and retained in-frame rearrangements with V and J assigned. These tables miss some clones; where compared with another copy, unresolved V genes account for less than half of the shortfall, and the remainder is unexplained. Across this sample there are 40,000 to 50,000 clones, with around 83% seen only once. The ten largest make up roughly 3.3% of the sample. Specimen: peripheral blood, collected from a patient treated with radiotherapy plus ipilimumab. These receptors all come from a human donor with non-small cell lung cancer who had stable disease on radiotherapy plus ipilimumab.

This chain uses TRBV11-2 with TRBJ1-2, with 9 nucleotides matching TRBD1. Trimming at V came to 5 bases and at J to 8 bases, leaving 18 bases not matched to a gene. CDR1 is SGHAT, CDR2 FQNNGV, per germline. CDR3 length: 17 amino acids. The CDR3 loop reads CASSPLPQGAPISGYTF. CDR3 sequence (DNA): TGTGCCAGCAGCCCGCTCCCACAGGGGGCGCCGATCAGCGGCTACACCTTC.

The V gene is TRBV7-2, the J gene TRBJ2-7; tentative D call: TRBD2 (6 bases). CDR1 and CDR2 from the germline V gene are SGHTA and FQGNSA. The CDR3 spans 12 residues. Trimming stripped 4 bases from V and 9 bases from J, with 13 bases between. Here the CDR3 reads CASSSPGVWQYF. Written as DNA, the CDR3 is TGTGCCAGCAGCTCCCCGGGGGTGTGGCAGTACTTC. The full variable domain, its missing parts supplied by reference TRBV7-2 and TRBJ2-7, is GAGVSQSPSNKVTEKGKDVELRCDPISGHTALYWYRQSLGQGLEFLIYFQGNSAPDKSGLPSDRFSAERTGGSVSTLTIQRTQQEDSAVYLCASSSPGVWQYFGPGTRLTVT.

The rearrangement uses TRBV28 and TRBJ1-6; 7 bases line up with TRBD1. This CDR3 is 16 amino acids long. V was pared by 6 bases and J by 0 bases, with 5 bases of the junction left unmatched. Germline CDR1 reads MDHEN; CDR2 reads SYDVKM. CDR3 in amino acids: CASRPQGSSYNSPLHF. CDR3 coding DNA: TGTGCCAGCAGGCCACAGGGGAGCTCCTATAATTCACCCCTCCACTTT.

This clone was seen more than once but under ten times. The chain employs TRBV11-1 and TRBJ1-6; 7 bases are shared with TRBD1. The germline V gene has CDR1 SGHAT and CDR2 FQDESV (reference sequence). This CDR3 is built from 14 residues. Germline trimming cut 5 bases from V and 10 bases from J; bases unmatched to any gene: 8. The CDR3 bases are TGTGCCAGCAGCATCGACAGGGAAGGCTCACCCCTCCACTTT. Amino acids: CASSIDREGSPLHF.

The chain has TRBV13 and TRBJ2-1; unclear D gene. The length of the CDR3 is 13 residues. Trimming stripped 4 bases from V and 6 bases from J, with 10 bases between. CDR1 PRHDT and CDR2 FYEKMQ come from the germline V gene (reference sequence). The CDR3 sequence is CASSSRGLNEQFF. The CDR3 nucleotides are TGTGCCAGCAGCTCAAGAGGCCTCAATGAGCAGTTCTTC.

V gene TRBV11-2 combines with J gene TRBJ2-5; a possible D gene is TRBD2 (5 bases). The CDR3 has 13 residues. Trimming took 0 bases from V and 5 from J, leaving 7 bases between them. The germline V gene has CDR1 SGHAT and CDR2 FQNNGV. The CDR3 DNA is TGTGCCAGCAGCTTAGACGGACTGGAGACCCAGTACTTC. As protein: CASSLDGLETQYF.

The chain combines TRBV7-2 with TRBJ2-1; 10 nucleotides align to TRBD2. The CDR3 is 15 residues long. V was clipped by 2 bases and J by 10 bases; unmatched bases: 8. The V gene's germline CDR1 is SGHTA and CDR2 FQGNSA. CDR3 sequence: CASSLSTSGISEQFF. In nucleotides, the CDR3 is TGTGCCAGCAGCTTAAGTACTAGCGGGATCTCCGAGCAGTTCTTC.

The gene calls are TRBV29-1 and TRBJ1-2; 9 bases agree with TRBD1. The germline V gene has CDR1 SQVTM and CDR2 ANQGSEA. CDR3 length equals 13 residues. J was trimmed by 5 bases and V by 4 bases; bases with no gene match: 5. Here the CDR3 reads CSVVGQGKYGYTF. The CDR3 DNA reads as TGCAGCGTTGTGGGACAGGGAAAATATGGCTACACCTTC.

The chain recombines TRBV28 with TRBJ1-2; 12 bases match TRBD1. This CDR3 is built from 17 residues. The J segment lost 4 bases and the V segment lost 7 bases, leaving 13 bases of the junction unmatched. In germline, CDR1 is MDHEN, CDR2 SYDVKM. CDR3 bases: TGTGCCAGCACTTCGGGGGGACAGGGGGCCTTTGGCTATGGCTACACCTTC. Translating gives CASTSGGQGAFGYGYTF.

The chain uses TRBV7-7 and TRBJ2-7, with 7 bases that match TRBD2. The CDR3 totals 13 residues. Trimming removed 5 bases from V and 7 bases from J; junction bases left unmatched: 8. Per the germline V gene, CDR1 is SSHAT and CDR2 is FNYEAQ (reference sequence). The DNA for the CDR3 is TGTGCCAGCAGCCCAGACGGGGGGTGGGAGCAGTACTTC. It codes for CASSPDGGWEQYF.

In DNA form, the CDR3 reads TGTGCCAGCAGTTCATCACTCTGGAAACTGTTTTTT. Its protein product is CASSSSLWKLFF. The rearrangement links TRBV28 to TRBJ1-4, with D uncertain. Per the germline V gene, CDR1 is MDHEN and CDR2 is SYDVKM. The V gene lost 4 bases and the J gene lost 11 bases, with 11 bases spanning the gap. The CDR3 has 12 residues.

This clone was observed a handful of times. V gene TRBV4-3 combines with J gene TRBJ2-2; TRBD1 might be the D (5 bases). V was trimmed by 3 bases and J by 5 bases, leaving 10 bases between them. CDR3 length: 14 residues. CDR1 is LGHNA, CDR2 YSLEER, per germline. This CDR3 reads CASSHAKGTGELFF. As DNA, the CDR3 is TGCGCCAGCAGCCACGCCAAGGGGACCGGGGAGCTGTTTTTT.

The genes are TRBV19 and TRBJ2-2, with D unclear. V was cut by 11 bases and J by 7 bases, with 26 bases left in between. Germline CDR1 reads LNHDA; CDR2 reads SQIVND (reference sequence). The CDR3 contains 16 residues. The CDR3 nucleotides are TGTGCCTCCAGTCAAAGCGTCCCCGGTAATGGCGGGGAGCTGTTTTTT. It specifies CASSQSVPGNGGELFF. Looking up the rest from reference TRBV19 and TRBJ2-2 gives the full variable domain: DGGITQSPKYLFRKEGQNVTLSCEQNLNHDAMYWYRQDPGQGLRLIYYSQIVNDFQKGDIAEGYSVSREKKESFPLTVTSAQKNPTAFYLCASSQSVPGNGGELFFGEGSRLTVL.

V gene TRBV14 combines with J gene TRBJ2-3; D not certain. The CDR3 sequence is 15 residues long. Germline lookup yields CDR1 SGHDN and CDR2 FVKESK. Between the trimmed V and J ends, which lost 0 bases and 3 bases, there was a span of 10 bases. The CDR3 region is CASSQDAFRTDTQYF. As DNA, the CDR3 is TGTGCCAGCAGCCAAGACGCCTTCAGGACAGATACGCAGTATTTT.

The V call is TRBV5-6, the J call TRBJ2-7; 8 bases match TRBD1. Germline CDR1 is SGHDT and CDR2 is YYEEEE. V trimming: 4 bases; J trimming: 1 base; junction bases outside the gene matches: 7. The CDR3 spans 15 residues. CDR3 protein: CASSPNRDRSYEQYF. The CDR3 DNA reads TGTGCCAGCAGCCCGAACCGGGACAGGTCCTACGAGCAGTACTTC. The full variable domain, its missing parts supplied by reference TRBV5-6 and TRBJ2-7, is DAGVTQSPTHLIKTRGQQVTLRCSPKSGHDTVSWYQQALGQGPQFIFQYYEEEERQRGNFPDRFSGHQFPNYSSELNVNALLLGDSALYLCASSPNRDRSYEQYFGPGTRLTVT.

V usage is TRBV5-8 and J usage is TRBJ2-4, with D perhaps matching TRBD2 (6 bases). V was shortened by 9 bases and J by 7 bases, with 14 bases between the two germline ends. The germline gives CDR1 SGHTS, CDR2 YDEGEE. The CDR3 runs to 12 residues. The CDR3 bases are TGTGCCACCCAGAGAGGGAGGAACATTCAGTACTTC. Its translation is CATQRGRNIQYF.

J is TRBJ2-3 and V is TRBV10-1, with TRBD1 as a possible D gene (6 bases). The CDR3 extends over 13 amino acids. Between the trimmed V and J ends, which lost 4 bases and 5 bases, there was a span of 10 bases. CDR1 WNHNN and CDR2 SYGVQD come from the germline V gene (reference sequence). The CDR3 DNA reads TGCGCCAGCAGTGCGCAGGGGATAGATACGCAGTATTTT. It specifies CASSAQGIDTQYF.

Details on this clone: The sample contains more than one DNA sequence encoding this CDR3. V and J are TRBV5-1 and TRBJ1-6; perhaps TRBD1 as D (5 bases). Trimming stripped 1 base from V and 10 bases from J, with 15 bases between. Germline V CDR1 and CDR2: SGHRS, YFSETQ. The CDR3 contains 15 residues. Written as DNA, the CDR3 is TGCGCCAGCAGCTTGAAGGGGCAGGGCGGCTCACCCCTCCACTTT. Amino acid sequence: CASSLKGQGGSPLHF.

The genes are TRBV9 and TRBJ2-3; D not resolved. Trimming pared 0 bases from V and 2 bases from J, leaving 10 bases between. Germline CDR1 and CDR2: SGDLS and YYNGEE. The CDR3 runs 15 residues. The CDR3 sequence: CASSVGARSTDTQYF. The CDR3 DNA is TGTGCCAGCAGCGTAGGGGCCAGGTCCACAGATACGCAGTATTTT. Full variable domain (rest looked up from reference TRBV9 and TRBJ2-3): DSGVTQTPKHLITATGQRVTLRCSPRSGDLSVYWYQQSLDQGLQFLIQYYNGEERAKGNILERFSAQQFPDLHSELNLSSLELGDSALYFCASSVGARSTDTQYFGPGTRLTVL.